This TCR beta chain was sequenced during a study of T cells in tuberculosis. Assay: immunoSEQ multiplex PCR; the TCRdb copy retains only in-frame clones and omits some. The sample has tens of thousands of clones; around 82% are singletons. Time point: new active TB diagnosis, blood taken before or within 7 days of starting treatment. There are 15 residues in the CDR3. With 5 bases clipped from V and 4 bases from J, the junction kept 10 bases outside the gene matches. Germline values: CDR1 MNHEY, CDR2 SMNVEV (reference sequence). The sequence came from an adult with tuberculosis. V is TRBV27 and J is TRBJ1-2, with 7 bases lining up with TRBD1. This sample comprised PBMCs, obtained at tuberculosis diagnosis. The CDR3 coding sequence is TGTGCCAGCAGTCCCCAAGGGGGACAGTTCTATGGCTACACCTTC. This translates into CASSPQGGQFYGYTF.